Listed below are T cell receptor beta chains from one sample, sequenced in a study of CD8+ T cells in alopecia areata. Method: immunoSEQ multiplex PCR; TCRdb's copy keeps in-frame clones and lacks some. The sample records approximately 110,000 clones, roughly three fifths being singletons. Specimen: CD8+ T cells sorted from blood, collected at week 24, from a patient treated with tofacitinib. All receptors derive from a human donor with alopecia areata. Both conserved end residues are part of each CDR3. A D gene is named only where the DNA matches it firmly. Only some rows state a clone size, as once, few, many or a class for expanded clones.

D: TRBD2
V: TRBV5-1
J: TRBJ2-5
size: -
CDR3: CASSLWRGGETQYF
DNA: TGCGCCAGCAGCTTGTGGCGGGGAGGGGAGACCCAGTACTTC

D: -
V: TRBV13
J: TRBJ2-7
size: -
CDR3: CASSSDLMREQYF
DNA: TGTGCCAGCAGCTCGGACCTAATGCGGGAGCAGTACTTC

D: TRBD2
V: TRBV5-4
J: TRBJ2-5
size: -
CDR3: CASSLELAEETQYF
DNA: TGTGCCAGCAGCTTAGAACTAGCGGAAGAGACCCAGTACTTC

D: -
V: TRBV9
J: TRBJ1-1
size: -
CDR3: CASSVGAGTEAFF
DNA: TGTGCCAGCAGCGTAGGGGCAGGCACTGAAGCTTTCTTT

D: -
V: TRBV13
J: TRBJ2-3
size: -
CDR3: CASSLTTASTDTQYF
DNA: TGTGCCAGCAGCTTAACTACCGCTAGCACAGATACGCAGTATTTT

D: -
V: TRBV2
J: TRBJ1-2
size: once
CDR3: CASSETEPYGYTF
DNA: TGTGCCAGCAGTGAGACCGAACCCTATGGCTACACCTTC

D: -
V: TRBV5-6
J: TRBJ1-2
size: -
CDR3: CASWEGDNYGYTF
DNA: TGTGCCAGCTGGGAGGGTGACAACTATGGCTACACCTTC

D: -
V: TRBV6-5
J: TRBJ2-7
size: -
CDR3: CASSQAETSYEQYF
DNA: TGTGCCAGCAGTCAAGCGGAAACCTCCTACGAGCAGTACTTC

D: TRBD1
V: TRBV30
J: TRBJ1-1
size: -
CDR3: CAWGTGWGTNGEAFF
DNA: TGTGCCTGGGGGACAGGGTGGGGAACAAATGGTGAAGCTTTCTTT

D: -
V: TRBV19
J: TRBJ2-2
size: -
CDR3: CASSMSGPGELFF
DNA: TGTGCCAGTAGTATGTCAGGGCCCGGGGAGCTGTTTTTT

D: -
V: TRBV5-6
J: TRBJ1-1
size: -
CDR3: CASSLRPPWGANTEAFF
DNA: TGTGCCAGCAGCTTGAGGCCCCCCTGGGGGGCGAACACTGAAGCTTTCTTT

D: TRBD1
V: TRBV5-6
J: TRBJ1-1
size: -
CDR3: CASSREGQGYTEAFF
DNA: TGTGCCAGCAGCCGGGAGGGACAGGGCTACACTGAAGCTTTCTTT

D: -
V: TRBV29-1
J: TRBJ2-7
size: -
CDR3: CSVEGRGVEQYF
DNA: TGCAGCGTTGAAGGCAGGGGAGTCGAGCAGTACTTC

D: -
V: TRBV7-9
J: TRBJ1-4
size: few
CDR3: CASGKDATNEKLFF
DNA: TGTGCCAGCGGAAAGGATGCAACTAATGAAAAACTGTTTTTT

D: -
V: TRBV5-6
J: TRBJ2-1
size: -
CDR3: CASSPGNEQFF
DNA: TGTGCCAGCAGCCCCGGCAATGAGCAGTTCTTC

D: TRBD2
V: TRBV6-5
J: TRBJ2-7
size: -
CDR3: CASSYSEGTILYEQYF
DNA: TGTGCCAGCAGTTACTCGGAAGGGACTATACTGTACGAGCAGTACTTC

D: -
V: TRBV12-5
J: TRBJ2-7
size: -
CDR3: CASGFPQGGVYEQYF
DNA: TGTGCTAGTGGTTTTCCTCAGGGGGGAGTCTACGAGCAGTACTTC

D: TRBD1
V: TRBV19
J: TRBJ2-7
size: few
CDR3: CASARDRAYEQYF
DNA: TGTGCCAGTGCTAGGGACAGAGCCTACGAGCAGTACTTC

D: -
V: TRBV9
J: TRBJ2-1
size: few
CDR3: CASSVGEGWANEQFF
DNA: TGTGCCAGCAGCGTAGGAGAGGGGTGGGCCAATGAGCAGTTCTTC

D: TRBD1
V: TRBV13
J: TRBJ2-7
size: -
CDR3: CASSPRDRAYEQYF
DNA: TGTGCCAGCAGCCCCCGGGACAGAGCCTACGAGCAGTACTTC

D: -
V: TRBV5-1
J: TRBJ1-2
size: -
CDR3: CASSLLPEDRIYGYTF
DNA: TGCGCCAGCAGCTTGCTACCGGAAGACAGGATCTATGGCTACACCTTC

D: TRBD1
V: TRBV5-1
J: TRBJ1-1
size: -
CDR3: CASSWTGGSEAFF
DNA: TGCGCCAGCAGCTGGACAGGGGGCTCTGAAGCTTTCTTT

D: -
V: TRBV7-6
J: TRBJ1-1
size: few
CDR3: CASSSMGNTEAFF
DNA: TGTGCCAGCAGCTCGATGGGGAACACTGAAGCTTTCTTT

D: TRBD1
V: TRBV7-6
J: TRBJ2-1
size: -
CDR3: CASSRPETGGFNEQFF
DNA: TGTGCCAGCAGCCGCCCCGAGACAGGGGGTTTCAATGAGCAGTTCTTC

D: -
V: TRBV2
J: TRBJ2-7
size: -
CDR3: CASSGDTGDYEQYF
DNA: TGTGCCAGCAGTGGTGACACGGGGGACTACGAGCAGTACTTC

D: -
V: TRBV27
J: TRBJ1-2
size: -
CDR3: CASSPIDVGRSGGYTF
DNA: TGTGCCAGCAGCCCTATCGACGTGGGTAGGAGCGGTGGCTACACCTTC

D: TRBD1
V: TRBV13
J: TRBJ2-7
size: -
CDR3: CATKSNTGVSYEQYF
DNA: TGTGCCACCAAATCGAATACAGGGGTGTCCTACGAGCAGTACTTC

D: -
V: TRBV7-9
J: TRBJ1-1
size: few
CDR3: CATKPRIPNTEAFF
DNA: TGTGCCACCAAGCCGCGGATACCGAACACTGAAGCTTTCTTT

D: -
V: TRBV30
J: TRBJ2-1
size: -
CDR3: CAWTPGPNEQFF
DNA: TGTGCCTGGACCCCGGGACCTAATGAGCAGTTCTTC

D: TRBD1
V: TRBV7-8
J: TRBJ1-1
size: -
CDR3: CASSHWTGRDTEAFF
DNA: TGTGCCAGCAGCCATTGGACAGGAAGGGACACTGAAGCTTTCTTT

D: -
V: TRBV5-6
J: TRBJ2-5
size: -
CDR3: CASSFLGETQYF
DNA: TGTGCCAGCAGCTTCCTGGGCGAGACCCAGTACTTC

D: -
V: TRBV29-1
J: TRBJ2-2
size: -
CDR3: CSVEIRRGRELFF
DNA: TGCAGCGTCGAAATACGGAGAGGCAGGGAGCTGTTTTTT

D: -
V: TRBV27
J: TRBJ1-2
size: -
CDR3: CASSLRGDGYTF
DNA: TGTGCCAGCAGTTTACGTGGAGATGGCTACACCTTC

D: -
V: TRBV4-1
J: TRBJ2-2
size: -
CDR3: CASSTRMEEELFF
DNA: TGCGCCAGCAGCACTAGAATGGAGGAGGAGCTGTTTTTT

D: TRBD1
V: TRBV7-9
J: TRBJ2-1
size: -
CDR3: CASSWDSDEQFF
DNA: TGTGCCAGCAGCTGGGACAGCGATGAGCAGTTCTTC

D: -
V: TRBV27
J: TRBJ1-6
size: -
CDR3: CASRPKRDSPLHF
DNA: TGTGCCAGCAGACCAAAAAGGGACTCACCCCTCCACTTT

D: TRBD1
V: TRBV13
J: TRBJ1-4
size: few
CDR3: CASILDRRGVGFF
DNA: TGTGCCAGCATCCTGGACAGGCGTGGGGTAGGGTTTTTT

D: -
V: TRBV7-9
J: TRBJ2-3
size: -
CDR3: CASSYRPDTQYF
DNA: TGTGCCAGCAGCTACAGGCCCGATACGCAGTATTTT

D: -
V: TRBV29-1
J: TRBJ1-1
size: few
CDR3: CSAGGGRSEAFF
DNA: TGCAGCGCCGGTGGGGGGAGAAGTGAAGCTTTCTTT

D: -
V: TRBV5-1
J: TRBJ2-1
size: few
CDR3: CASSLDGGHYNEQFF
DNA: TGCGCCAGCAGCTTAGACGGGGGGCACTACAATGAGCAGTTCTTC

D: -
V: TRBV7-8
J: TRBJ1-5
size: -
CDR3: CASSLWEHQPQHF
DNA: TGTGCCAGCAGCTTATGGGAGCACCAGCCCCAGCATTTT

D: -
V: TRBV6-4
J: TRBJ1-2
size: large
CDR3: CASSDSGTSRGYTF
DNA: TGTGCCAGCAGTGATTCCGGGACAAGCCGCGGCTACACCTTC